This T cell receptor (beta chain) was recovered during a study of blood T cell repertoires in COVID-19. This clone was observed a few times. TCRdb's copy holds only in-frame clones and misses some; the assay was immunoSEQ multiplex PCR. The table includes under 20,000 clones, approximately 91% detected once. This CDR3 contains 16 residues. V shed 0 bases and J shed 2 bases, with 13 bases lying between them. CDR1 and CDR2 (germline): KGHSH, LQKENI. The clonotype comes from a human donor in a cohort sampled during active COVID-19. Source material: peripheral blood. The genes are TRBV18 and TRBJ1-1, with D possibly being TRBD1 (6 bases). The DNA of the CDR3 is TGTGCCAGCTCACCACCGTCCAGGGGCCAAAACACTGAAGCTTTCTTT. Protein: CASSPPSRGQNTEAFF.